This T cell receptor (beta chain) was found in a study of Ad26.COV2.S vaccination and SARS-CoV-2 variants. Study results and limitations: Substantial post-vaccination breadth of spike-specific CD8+ and CD4+ T cell responses was reported.

Comment on this clone: The antigen remains unidentified.

Data came from immunoSEQ multiplex PCR; TCRdb stores just in-frame clones and leaves some out. This table holds around 240,000 clones, 88% found once. Treatment meaning: about 20 received Ad26.COV2.S at low or high dose, single or two shots; roughly 5 received placebo; per-sample allocation not given. The samples were gathered on day 63 after the first injection of vaccine or placebo. V lost 5 bases to trimming and J lost 2 bases, with 16 bases between them. The CDR3 loop spans 15 amino acids. Per the germline V gene, CDR1 is MNHEY and CDR2 is SMNVEV (reference sequence). V usage is TRBV27 and J usage is TRBJ2-7; perhaps TRBD1 as D (6 bases). This TCR was sampled from a person aged 18-65 years who received the Ad26.COV2.S COVID-19 vaccine or a placebo. The sequencing used peripheral blood, collected in a trial of Ad26.COV2.S vaccine versus placebo. As DNA, the CDR3 is TGTGCCAGCAGTGCCCTATCGGGGACACCCTACGAGCAGTACTTC. Translation: CASSALSGTPYEQYF.